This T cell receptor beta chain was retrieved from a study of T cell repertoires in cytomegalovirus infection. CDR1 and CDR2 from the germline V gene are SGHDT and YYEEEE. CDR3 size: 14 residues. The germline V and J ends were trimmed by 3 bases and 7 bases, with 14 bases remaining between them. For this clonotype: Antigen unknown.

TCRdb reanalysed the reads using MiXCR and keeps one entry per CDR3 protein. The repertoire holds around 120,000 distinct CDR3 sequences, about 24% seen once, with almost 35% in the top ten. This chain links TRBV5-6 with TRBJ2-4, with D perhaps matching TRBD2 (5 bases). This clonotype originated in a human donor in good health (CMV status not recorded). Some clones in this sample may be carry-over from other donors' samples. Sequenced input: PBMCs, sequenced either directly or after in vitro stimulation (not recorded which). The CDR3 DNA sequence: TGTGCCAGCAGCTCAACGACGGGGATTAACATTCAGTACTTC. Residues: CASSSTTGINIQYF.